The clone carrying this T cell receptor beta chain was detected many times. Its cognate antigen is unknown. The CDR3 extends over 15 amino acids. CDR1 is SGHTA, CDR2 FQGTGA, per germline. V lost 2 bases and J lost 0, with 11 bases in between. The library protocol tagged individual cDNA molecules with unique molecular identifiers. One entry per CDR3 protein results from TCRdb running MiXCR on the 5' RACE reads. The table lists around 30,000 distinct CDR3 sequences, approximately 3.9% of them singletons. This sample is part of a study of early T cells in non-severe SARS-CoV-2 infection. Across the whole study: Chains were not paired, and sequencing was done on bulk RNA from unsorted whole blood. Study-level findings and limits: VDJdb matching favored anti-spike CD8 responses, missing private and CD4 specificities.

This receptor was taken from an adult who was a healthcare worker with PCR-confirmed SARS-CoV-2 infection or an uninfected control (not recorded which). The sample comprised whole blood. The rearrangement uses TRBV7-3 and TRBJ2-7; D is perhaps TRBD2 (6 bases). CDR3 loop: CASSLLASDSYEQYF. The CDR3 nucleotides read TGTGCCAGCAGCTTACTGGCTAGCGACTCCTACGAGCAGTACTTC.